This T cell receptor (beta chain) is from a study of blood T cells in healthy people across ages. As concerns this clonotype: The antigen remains unidentified.

The CDR3 consists of 16 residues. V lost 4 bases, J lost 8 bases, and 22 bases lay in between. Per the germline V gene, CDR1 is SGDLS and CDR2 is YYNGEE. A second 7 to 11 cycle PCR used barcoded and J-beta primers. TCRdb reprocessed the 5' RACE reads with MiXCR, giving one entry per CDR3 protein. Among hundreds of thousands of distinct CDR3 sequences, 25% were seen once, and the ten largest hold 8% to 10%. Broader study findings: Whereas aged donors had fewer naive CD4+ cells, long-lived donors had more of them and higher diversity. Because sorting was not performed, PBMCs prevented conclusive naive versus antigen-experienced comparison.

These data were likewise used in another study, on T cells of mothers and their children. That paper adds: Compared with unrelated pairs, related mother-child pairs had slightly higher, non-significant overlap.

The chain employs TRBV9 and TRBJ2-1; a possible D gene is TRBD1 (6 bases). The material sequenced was blood. This receptor was identified in a boy younger than 18 in good health. The CDR3 nucleotides are TGTGCCAGCAGCCCCATAGAGGGGGATTTAGGGGATGAGCAGTTCTTC. This encodes CASSPIEGDLGDEQFF.